The T cell receptor beta chain under discussion was sequenced for a study of technical replicates of blood from a handful of donors. This clone was seen only once. The CDR3 runs to 15 residues. After removal of 4 bases from V and 5 bases from J, the junction contained 4 bases not matched to a gene. The germline CDR1 and CDR2 sequences are SEHNR and FQNEAQ (reference sequence). Using immunoSEQ multiplex PCR, the repertoire was profiled, and TCRdb retains in-frame clones only, with some absent. The data show around 81,000 clones, roughly four fifths seen once. This rearrangement joins TRBV7-9 to TRBJ2-1; 11 nucleotides align to TRBD2. The TCR comes from a human donor in good health. Some clones in this sample may be carry-over from other donors' samples. The sequenced sample was PBMCs. The CDR3 DNA reads as TGTGCCAGCAGCTCCACTAGCGGGAGCCACAATGAGCAGTTCTTC. Its translation is CASSSTSGSHNEQFF.